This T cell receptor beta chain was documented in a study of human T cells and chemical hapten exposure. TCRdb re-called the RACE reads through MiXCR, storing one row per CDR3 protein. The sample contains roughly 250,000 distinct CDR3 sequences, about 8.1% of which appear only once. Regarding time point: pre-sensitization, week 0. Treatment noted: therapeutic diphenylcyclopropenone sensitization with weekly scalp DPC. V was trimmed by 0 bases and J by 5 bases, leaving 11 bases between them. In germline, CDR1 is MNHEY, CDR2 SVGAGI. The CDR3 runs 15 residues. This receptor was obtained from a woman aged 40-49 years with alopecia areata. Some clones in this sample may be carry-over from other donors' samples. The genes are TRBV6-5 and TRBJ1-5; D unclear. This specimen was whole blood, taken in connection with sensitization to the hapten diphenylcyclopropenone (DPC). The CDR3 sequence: CASSYSTMSDQPQHF. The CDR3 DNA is TGTGCCAGCAGTTACTCGACAATGTCAGATCAGCCCCAGCATTTT.